The clone carrying this TCR beta chain appeared a few times. With 4 bases clipped from V and 2 bases from J, the junction kept 11 bases outside the gene matches. The CDR3 is made up of 16 amino acids. In germline, CDR1 is LGHDT, CDR2 YNNKEL (reference sequence). What the library attached to individual cDNA molecules were unique molecular identifiers. TCRdb reanalysed the RACE reads using MiXCR and keeps one entry per CDR3 protein. The sample has around 120,000 distinct CDR3 sequences; about 14% are singletons. The entry originates in a study of human T cells and chemical hapten exposure. Study-wide context: An area of 2 cm by around 2 cm on upper inner arm skin received 2% DPC for sensitization. Patients, largely female, had alopecia areata, totalis or universalis.

Documented time point: pre-sensitization, week 0. Indicated treatment: therapeutic diphenylcyclopropenone sensitization with weekly scalp DPC. This receptor was identified in a woman aged 18-29 years with alopecia areata. Some clones in this sample may be carry-over from other donors' samples. The gene calls are TRBV3-1 and TRBJ2-7, with 7 bases identical to TRBD1. Sequenced material: whole blood, taken in connection with sensitization to the hapten diphenylcyclopropenone (DPC). CDR3 coding DNA: TGTGCCAGCAGCCTCACCGGGACAGCAAGGACCTACGAGCAGTACTTC. It specifies CASSLTGTARTYEQYF.